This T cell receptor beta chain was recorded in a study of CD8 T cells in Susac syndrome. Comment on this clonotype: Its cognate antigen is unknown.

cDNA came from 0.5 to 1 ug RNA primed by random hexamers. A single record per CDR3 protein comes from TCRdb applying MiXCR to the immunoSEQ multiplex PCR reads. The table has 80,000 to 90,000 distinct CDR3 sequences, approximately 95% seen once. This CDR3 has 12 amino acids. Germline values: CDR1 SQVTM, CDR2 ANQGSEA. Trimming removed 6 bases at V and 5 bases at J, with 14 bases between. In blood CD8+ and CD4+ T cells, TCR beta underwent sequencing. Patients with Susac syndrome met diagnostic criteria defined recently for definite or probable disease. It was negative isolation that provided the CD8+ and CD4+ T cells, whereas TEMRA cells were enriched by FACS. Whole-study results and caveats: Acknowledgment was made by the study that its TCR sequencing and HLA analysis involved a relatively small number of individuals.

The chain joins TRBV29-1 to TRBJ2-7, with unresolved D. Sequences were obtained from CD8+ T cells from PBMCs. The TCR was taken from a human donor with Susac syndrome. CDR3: CSVRDWKDEQYF. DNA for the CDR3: TGCAGCGTCCGTGATTGGAAGGACGAGCAGTACTTC.